These T cell receptor beta chains were read from a single sample in a study of blood T cell repertoires in COVID-19. The protocol was immunoSEQ multiplex PCR, while the TCRdb copy is restricted to in-frame clones and leaves out a portion. The table has about 320,000 clones, around 88% seen once; the top ten hold about 1.5%. What was sequenced was peripheral blood. The receptors originated from a woman in her 30s with COVID-19, enrolled during active disease. The CDR3 runs from the conserved cysteine through the conserved F or W. The D gene is left open where the match is weak. Clone size is shown for a subset of rows, as once, few, many or a class of expanded clone.

v_call: TRBV10-1; clone_size: .; d_call: TRBD1; j_call: TRBJ1-4; cdr3_nt: TGCGCCAGCAGCGAACAGGGGTTTTCGGAAAAACTGTTTTTT; cdr3_aa: CASSEQGFSEKLFF
v_call: TRBV30; clone_size: .; d_call: TRBD1; j_call: TRBJ1-1; cdr3_nt: TGTGCCTGGAGTCGACAGGGAGGTACTGAAGCTTTCTTT; cdr3_aa: CAWSRQGGTEAFF
v_call: TRBV18; clone_size: .; d_call: .; j_call: TRBJ1-1; cdr3_nt: TGTGCCAGCTCACCAGATGGGGGGGCGAACACTGAAGCTTTCTTT; cdr3_aa: CASSPDGGANTEAFF
v_call: TRBV12-3/TRBV12-4; clone_size: .; d_call: TRBD1; j_call: TRBJ2-1; cdr3_nt: TGTGCCACGGGACAGGGCTACAATGAGCAGTTCTTC; cdr3_aa: CATGQGYNEQFF
v_call: TRBV19; clone_size: once; d_call: .; j_call: TRBJ1-6; cdr3_nt: TGTGCCAGTAGTACCCGACACGCATATAATTCACCCCTCCACTTT; cdr3_aa: CASSTRHAYNSPLHF
v_call: TRBV7-9; clone_size: .; d_call: .; j_call: TRBJ1-2; cdr3_nt: TGTGCCAGCAGTAGCGGGGGGGCCGATGGCTACACCTTC; cdr3_aa: CASSSGGADGYTF
v_call: TRBV7-7; clone_size: .; d_call: .; j_call: TRBJ1-5; cdr3_nt: TGTGCTAGCAGCTTAGATCCGTTATGCTACAGGGCGGTGAGGCAGCCCCAGCATTTT; cdr3_aa: CASSLDPLCYRAVRQPQHF
v_call: TRBV6-5; clone_size: once; d_call: .; j_call: TRBJ2-4; cdr3_nt: TGTGCCAGCAGTAGCCGGAGTGGAGAAAACATTCAGTACTTC; cdr3_aa: CASSSRSGENIQYF
v_call: TRBV29-1; clone_size: .; d_call: .; j_call: TRBJ1-2; cdr3_nt: TGCAGCGTTGACTCGGCAGGGGATGGCTACACCTTC; cdr3_aa: CSVDSAGDGYTF
v_call: TRBV18; clone_size: .; d_call: TRBD1; j_call: TRBJ1-1; cdr3_nt: TGTGCCAGCTCACCCTCCAGACAGGGAAACACTGAAGCTTTCTTT; cdr3_aa: CASSPSRQGNTEAFF
v_call: TRBV19; clone_size: .; d_call: TRBD1; j_call: TRBJ1-6; cdr3_nt: TGTGCCAGTAGTCCTGTACAGGGGTTCAATTCACCCCTCCACTTT; cdr3_aa: CASSPVQGFNSPLHF
v_call: TRBV5-6; clone_size: once; d_call: .; j_call: TRBJ2-2; cdr3_nt: TGTGCCAGCAGCTTGATCAGGGGGGCTTACACCGGGGAGCTGTTTTTT; cdr3_aa: CASSLIRGAYTGELFF
v_call: TRBV4-1; clone_size: .; d_call: TRBD2; j_call: TRBJ2-2; cdr3_nt: TGCGCCAGCAGCCAAGTTCTAGCGGGGGCACGGGGGGACACCGGGGAGCTGTTTTTT; cdr3_aa: CASSQVLAGARGDTGELFF
v_call: TRBV19; clone_size: .; d_call: .; j_call: TRBJ2-2; cdr3_nt: TGTGCCAGTAGTATTACAGGGTCTTTATACGGGGAGCTGTTTTTT; cdr3_aa: CASSITGSLYGELFF
v_call: TRBV10-3; clone_size: .; d_call: .; j_call: TRBJ1-1; cdr3_nt: TGTGCCATCAGTGATTCGACAGTATGGAACTGGGAAGCTTTCTTT; cdr3_aa: CAISDSTVWNWEAFF
v_call: TRBV6-5; clone_size: .; d_call: TRBD2; j_call: TRBJ2-7; cdr3_nt: TGTGCCAGCACACCCCTAGCGGGGGCCGACTACGAGCAGTACTTC; cdr3_aa: CASTPLAGADYEQYF
v_call: TRBV4-1; clone_size: .; d_call: .; j_call: TRBJ1-1; cdr3_nt: TGCGCCAGCAGCCATACGACAGGGAACACTGAAGCTTTCTTT; cdr3_aa: CASSHTTGNTEAFF
v_call: TRBV6-6; clone_size: .; d_call: .; j_call: TRBJ2-5; cdr3_nt: TGTGCCAGCAGTTACCAGACTCAAGAGACCCAGTACTTC; cdr3_aa: CASSYQTQETQYF
v_call: TRBV3-1/TRBV3-2; clone_size: .; d_call: TRBD2; j_call: TRBJ2-2; cdr3_nt: TGTGCCAGCAGCGCCGGGACTAAAACCGGGGAGCTGTTTTTT; cdr3_aa: CASSAGTKTGELFF
v_call: TRBV7-2; clone_size: .; d_call: .; j_call: TRBJ2-5; cdr3_nt: TGTGCCAGCAGCCCACGCGGGGGCCGGGAGACCCAGTACTTC; cdr3_aa: CASSPRGGRETQYF
v_call: TRBV3-1/TRBV3-2; clone_size: .; d_call: .; j_call: TRBJ2-7; cdr3_nt: TGTGCCAGCAGCCAAGTTAATGGGAGCTACGAGCAGTACTTC; cdr3_aa: CASSQVNGSYEQYF
v_call: TRBV19; clone_size: .; d_call: .; j_call: TRBJ1-5; cdr3_nt: TGTGCCAGTAGTGCCCAGACAGTATATAGCAATCAGCCCCAGCATTTT; cdr3_aa: CASSAQTVYSNQPQHF
v_call: TRBV28; clone_size: .; d_call: .; j_call: TRBJ1-2; cdr3_nt: TGTGCCAGCAGTGGAGGGGGGGCCCCCAACTATGGCTACACCTTC; cdr3_aa: CASSGGGAPNYGYTF
v_call: TRBV6-5; clone_size: .; d_call: TRBD1; j_call: TRBJ1-1; cdr3_nt: TGTGCCAGCAGCTTACGACAGGGTTCTGAAGCTTTCTTT; cdr3_aa: CASSLRQGSEAFF
v_call: TRBV5-1; clone_size: few; d_call: TRBD1; j_call: TRBJ1-1; cdr3_nt: TGCGCCAGCAGCCAGCCCGGGACAGGGGCTACTGAAGCTTTCTTT; cdr3_aa: CASSQPGTGATEAFF
v_call: TRBV30; clone_size: .; d_call: TRBD1; j_call: TRBJ2-1; cdr3_nt: TGTGCCTGGAGCCGGGACAGCCCGCATGGGCAGTTCTTC; cdr3_aa: CAWSRDSPHGQFF
v_call: TRBV11-2; clone_size: .; d_call: .; j_call: TRBJ1-2; cdr3_nt: TGTGCCAGCAGCGATAGATCGGGGGTTTTAGGTGGCTACACCTTC; cdr3_aa: CASSDRSGVLGGYTF
v_call: TRBV4-1; clone_size: .; d_call: TRBD1; j_call: TRBJ1-2; cdr3_nt: TGCGCCAGCAGCCAATTCCTCCGGGACAGGACTTCATATGGCTACACCTTC; cdr3_aa: CASSQFLRDRTSYGYTF
v_call: TRBV4-3; clone_size: .; d_call: TRBD1; j_call: TRBJ1-1; cdr3_nt: TGCGCCAGCAGCCAGGGACAGTCTACTGAAGCTTTCTTT; cdr3_aa: CASSQGQSTEAFF
v_call: TRBV19; clone_size: .; d_call: TRBD1; j_call: TRBJ1-6; cdr3_nt: TGTGCCAGAGGCGCCCCGAGGGACAGTTGGAGATCACCCCTCCACTTT; cdr3_aa: CARGAPRDSWRSPLHF
v_call: TRBV11-2; clone_size: .; d_call: .; j_call: TRBJ1-1; cdr3_nt: TGTGCCAGCAGAGACGGGGGGAGCCTGAACACTGAAGCTTTCTTT; cdr3_aa: CASRDGGSLNTEAFF
v_call: TRBV3-1/TRBV3-2; clone_size: .; d_call: .; j_call: TRBJ1-6; cdr3_nt: TGTGCCAGCAGCCAAGTTCCGGCGGGGGATTTGGGTTCACCCCTCCACTTT; cdr3_aa: CASSQVPAGDLGSPLHF
v_call: TRBV18; clone_size: .; d_call: .; j_call: TRBJ2-2; cdr3_nt: TGTGCCAGCACGACTAGTTCCCCCCTTAACACCGGGGAGCTGTTTTTT; cdr3_aa: CASTTSSPLNTGELFF
v_call: TRBV5-1; clone_size: .; d_call: .; j_call: TRBJ1-1; cdr3_nt: TGCGCCAGCAGCTTGGGCGGCCAAATGAACACTGAAGCTTTCTTT; cdr3_aa: CASSLGGQMNTEAFF
v_call: TRBV5-6; clone_size: .; d_call: TRBD1; j_call: TRBJ1-5; cdr3_nt: TGTGCCAGCAGCAGTACAGGGGGCCTGGGCAATCAGCCCCAGCATTTT; cdr3_aa: CASSSTGGLGNQPQHF
v_call: TRBV6-2/TRBV6-3; clone_size: .; d_call: .; j_call: TRBJ2-5; cdr3_nt: TGTGCCAGCAGTTACGTCTCAGACCAAGAGACCCAGTACTTC; cdr3_aa: CASSYVSDQETQYF
v_call: TRBV29-1; clone_size: once; d_call: .; j_call: TRBJ1-1; cdr3_nt: TGCAGCGTTGATGGGGGGATGGGGGTCTCTGAAGCTTTCTTT; cdr3_aa: CSVDGGMGVSEAFF
v_call: TRBV6-6; clone_size: .; d_call: .; j_call: TRBJ2-7; cdr3_nt: TGTGCCAGCAGCCCAGGGTTTGTAGACGAGCAGTACTTC; cdr3_aa: CASSPGFVDEQYF
v_call: TRBV5-1; clone_size: .; d_call: TRBD1; j_call: TRBJ2-5; cdr3_nt: TGCGCCAGCAGCTTGGCCCGGGACAGGGGGTTGGGAGAGACCCAGTACTTC; cdr3_aa: CASSLARDRGLGETQYF
v_call: TRBV19; clone_size: .; d_call: TRBD1; j_call: TRBJ2-2; cdr3_nt: TGTGCCAGTAGGCTCGAACAGGGGGCCTCCGGGGAGCTGTTTTTT; cdr3_aa: CASRLEQGASGELFF
v_call: TRBV13; clone_size: few; d_call: .; j_call: TRBJ1-3; cdr3_nt: TGTGCCAGCAGCTCCGGAGAGGAGATAGGCTCTGGAAACACCATATATTTT; cdr3_aa: CASSSGEEIGSGNTIYF
v_call: TRBV4-2; clone_size: few; d_call: TRBD1; j_call: TRBJ1-6; cdr3_nt: TGTGCCAGCAGCCCGACAGGGTCGGATTCACCCCTCCACTTT; cdr3_aa: CASSPTGSDSPLHF
v_call: TRBV19; clone_size: .; d_call: TRBD2; j_call: TRBJ2-1; cdr3_nt: TGTGCCAGTTTATCAACCGCGGGACTAGCGGGGGGGAATGAGCAGTTCTTC; cdr3_aa: CASLSTAGLAGGNEQFF
v_call: TRBV28; clone_size: .; d_call: .; j_call: TRBJ1-4; cdr3_nt: TGTGCCAGCAGTTTGACAGCCGTGACTAATGAAAAACTGTTTTTT; cdr3_aa: CASSLTAVTNEKLFF
v_call: TRBV6-6; clone_size: .; d_call: TRBD2; j_call: TRBJ2-1; cdr3_nt: TGTGCCAGCAGTCGACCGGGACTAGCGGGGGGGCCTCTCTACAATGAGCAGTTCTTC; cdr3_aa: CASSRPGLAGGPLYNEQFF
v_call: TRBV28; clone_size: .; d_call: TRBD1; j_call: TRBJ1-3; cdr3_nt: TGTGCCAGCAGTGTCTACCGGGACAGGGGAAGAAACACCATATATTTT; cdr3_aa: CASSVYRDRGRNTIYF
v_call: TRBV12-5; clone_size: .; d_call: .; j_call: TRBJ1-5; cdr3_nt: TGTGCTAGTGGTTTAGCCGAGAGACAGCCCCAGCATTTT; cdr3_aa: CASGLAERQPQHF
v_call: TRBV29-1; clone_size: .; d_call: .; j_call: TRBJ2-3; cdr3_nt: TGCAGCTCAGTTGCAGATACGCAGTATTTT; cdr3_aa: CSSVADTQYF
v_call: TRBV11-3; clone_size: .; d_call: .; j_call: TRBJ1-1; cdr3_nt: TGTGCCAGCAGCTTAGATCAGGGTTCGATGAACACTGAAGCTTTCTTT; cdr3_aa: CASSLDQGSMNTEAFF
v_call: TRBV5-6; clone_size: .; d_call: .; j_call: TRBJ2-1; cdr3_nt: TGTGCCAGCAGCTTGGGATTGGGAGATGAGCAGTTCTTC; cdr3_aa: CASSLGLGDEQFF
v_call: TRBV30; clone_size: once; d_call: .; j_call: TRBJ1-1; cdr3_nt: TGTGCCTCTCGGGGGGGGTTTATCCGGGATGAAGCTTTCTTT; cdr3_aa: CASRGGFIRDEAFF
v_call: TRBV7-8; clone_size: .; d_call: TRBD2; j_call: TRBJ2-3; cdr3_nt: TGTGCCAGCAGGACTGGGACTAGCGGGGGGGCGTTTCGAGATACGCAGTATTTT; cdr3_aa: CASRTGTSGGAFRDTQYF
v_call: TRBV12-5; clone_size: .; d_call: .; j_call: TRBJ1-1; cdr3_nt: TGTGCTAGTGGGTCGGACAGAAGGGCTTTCTTT; cdr3_aa: CASGSDRRAFF
v_call: TRBV6-2/TRBV6-3; clone_size: once; d_call: .; j_call: TRBJ1-1; cdr3_nt: TGTGCCAGCAGTAGCGGGACCTCCTACAGGAACACTGAAGCTTTCTTT; cdr3_aa: CASSSGTSYRNTEAFF